What follows are 5 T cell receptor beta chains derived from one specimen sequenced in a study of a mutant IDH1 vaccine in newly diagnosed glioma. Their antigen targets remain unknown. TCRdb keeps only in-frame clones here, not all; method: immunoSEQ multiplex PCR. The profile shows approximately 66,000 clones, approximately 80% of them singletons. Specified time point: week 23, last vaccination. One vaccine dose held 300 ug of mutant IDH1 20-mer peptide and came with topical imiquimod. Sample: PBMCs, taken from a glioma patient whose treatment included an IDH1 peptide vaccine. The source of these receptors is a man between 18 and 29 years old with glioma.

This sequence joins TRBV5-1 and TRBJ2-1, with D perhaps matching TRBD1 (6 bases). The CDR3 is made up of 21 amino acids. Between the trimmed V and J ends, which lost 1 base and 4 bases, there was a span of 30 bases. Germline V CDR1 and CDR2: SGHRS, YFSETQ. The CDR3 sequence is CASSLQQNRDIGKKKYNEQFF. The CDR3 region has the DNA TGCGCCAGCAGCTTGCAACAAAACCGGGACATTGGAAAGAAAAAGTACAATGAGCAGTTCTTC.

The rearrangement joins TRBV18 to TRBJ1-2; D ambiguous. V gave up 3 bases and J gave up 7 bases, with 9 bases separating them. The CDR3 covers 12 residues. CDR1 and CDR2 (germline): KGHSH, LQKENI. The CDR3 spells CASSPELFGYTF. The CDR3 DNA reads TGTGCCAGCTCACCTGAGTTGTTTGGCTACACCTTC.

The chain carries TRBV9 and TRBJ2-1, with 8 bases lining up with TRBD1. This CDR3 has 12 amino acids. V lost 3 bases to trimming and J lost 9 bases; unmatched junction nucleotides: 2. Germline CDR1 SGDLS, CDR2 YYNGEE. CDR3 protein: CASSEQGVEQFF. CDR3 coding DNA: TGTGCCAGCAGCGAACAGGGGGTTGAGCAGTTCTTC.

The rearrangement joins TRBV5-4 to TRBJ2-7; 8 bases fit TRBD2. V shed 0 bases, J shed 2 bases, and the junction held 4 bases outside the gene matches. Germline V gives CDR1 SGHNT, CDR2 YYREEE (reference sequence). CDR3 length equals 15 residues. This CDR3 reads CASSLVTSGAYEQYF. CDR3 coding DNA: TGTGCCAGCAGCTTGGTAACTAGCGGAGCCTACGAGCAGTACTTC.

The V and J genes are TRBV25-1 and TRBJ2-7, with 10 positions matching TRBD2. This CDR3 is 14 amino acids long. Germline CDR1 reads MGHDK; CDR2 reads SYGVNS. CDR3 loop: CAPVLAGQTYEQYF. In nucleotides, the CDR3 is TGTGCTCCGGTACTAGCGGGACAAACCTACGAGCAGTACTTC.